Listed here are 17 T cell receptor beta chains from one sample, sequenced in a study of blood T cell repertoires in COVID-19. Some clones are missing from TCRdb's copy, which holds only in-frame ones; the method was immunoSEQ multiplex PCR. Among 350,000 to 550,000 clones listed, 75% to 90% were seen once. The source material was peripheral blood. The receptors here all came from a woman aged 30 to 39 with acute or convalescent COVID-19.

The rearrangement links TRBV6-1 to TRBJ2-7, with a possible D match to TRBD2 (5 bases). Trimming stripped 1 base from V and 1 base from J, with 17 bases between. CDR3 length: 17 amino acids. Germline CDR1 MNHNS, CDR2 SASEGT. The CDR3 loop reads CASSEGGWWGDSYEQYF. In DNA form, the CDR3 reads TGTGCCAGCAGTGAAGGAGGTTGGTGGGGAGATTCCTACGAGCAGTACTTC.

Worth noting for this clone: Within the sample, other DNA sequences also encode this same CDR3. The CDR3 DNA reads TGTGCCAGCAGCCAAGGACTAGCGGGTTCCTACGAGCAGTACTTC. Its translation: CASSQGLAGSYEQYF. The chain has TRBV3-1 (or the pseudogene TRBV3-2) and TRBJ2-7, with TRBD2 matching over 10 bases. CDR1 is LGHDT, CDR2 YNNKEL, per germline (reference sequence). The CDR3 is 15 amino acids. J lost 1 base, V lost 1 base, and 1 base had no gene match.

The chain employs TRBV11-3 and TRBJ2-3; TRBD1 aligns across 9 bases. CDR1 is SGHNT, CDR2 YENEEA, per germline. This CDR3 region has 15 residues. V shed 6 bases and J 5 bases; nucleotides not matched to a gene: 9. CDR3 bases: TGTGCCAGCAGTACAGGGGGCTATTCGGAAGATACGCAGTATTTT. Translation: CASSTGGYSEDTQYF.

V is TRBV13 and J is TRBJ1-4; D unclear. The CDR3 has 13 amino acids. Germline assignment: CDR1 PRHDT and CDR2 FYEKMQ (reference sequence). The V and J ends lost 2 bases and 5 bases respectively, with 6 bases between them. The CDR3 DNA follows: TGTGCCAGCAGCTTATTTCTGAATGAAAAACTGTTTTTT. As protein: CASSLFLNEKLFF. Combining the CDR3 with reference TRBV13 and TRBJ1-4 gives the whole variable domain AAGVIQSPRHLIKEKRETATLKCYPIPRHDTVYWYQQGPGQDPQFLISFYEKMQSDKGSIPDRFSAQQFSDYHSELNMSSLELGDSALYFCASSLFLNEKLFFGSGTQLSVL.

This chain joins TRBV5-1 and TRBJ2-7, with a tentative D call TRBD1 (6 bases). V was shortened by 5 bases and J by 10 bases, with 16 bases between the two germline ends. Germline V CDR1 and CDR2: SGHRS, YFSETQ. The CDR3 has 12 amino acids. Here the CDR3 DNA reads TGCGCCAGCAGTCTCCCCGGGGACACTCAGTACTTC. This codes for CASSLPGDTQYF. Filled out from reference TRBV5-1 and TRBJ2-7, the complete variable domain reads KAGVTQTPRYLIKTRGQQVTLSCSPISGHRSVSWYQQTPGQGLQFLFEYFSETQRNKGNFPGRFSGRQFSNSRSEMNVSTLELGDSALYLCASSLPGDTQYFGPGTRLTVT.

This clone was found a few times. This chain connects TRBV2 to TRBJ1-1; 7 bases are shared with TRBD1. V trimming: 4 bases; J trimming: 4 bases; junction bases outside the gene matches: 6. In germline, CDR1 is SNHLY, CDR2 FYNNEI. The CDR3 consists of 14 residues. The CDR3 nucleotides are TGTGCCAGCAGTGTCAAGGGGGCTCTCACTGAAGCTTTCTTT. This encodes CASSVKGALTEAFF.

This chain uses TRBV6-1 with TRBJ1-5; D unresolved. The CDR3 extends over 13 amino acids. V lost 1 base, J lost 6 bases, and 7 bases lay in between. Germline V gene lookup returns CDR1 MNHNS and CDR2 SASEGT. CDR3 region: CASSEGLGQPQHF. For the CDR3, the DNA is TGTGCCAGCAGTGAAGGCCTAGGTCAGCCCCAGCATTTT.

In its sample, this clone was seen once. The chain has TRBV19 and TRBJ2-5, with TRBD1 as a possible D gene (8 bases). The V gene's germline CDR1 is LNHDA and CDR2 SQIVND (reference sequence). The V end lost 4 bases, the J end lost 5 bases, and 14 bases lay between the germline ends. This CDR3 comprises 14 residues. CDR3 in amino acids: CASSTTGGGETQYF. The CDR3 DNA is TGTGCCAGTAGTACTACAGGGGGAGGGGAGACCCAGTACTTC.

This clone came up a few times. The chain is built from TRBV14 and TRBJ2-1, with D possibly TRBD1 on 6 matching bases. Germline CDR1 and CDR2: SGHDN and FVKESK. This CDR3 has 14 residues. Trimming removed 0 bases at V and 8 bases at J, with 11 bases between. The DNA for the CDR3 is TGTGCCAGCAGCCAAGAAACAGGGTCGGATGAGCAGTTCTTC. Translation: CASSQETGSDEQFF.

The chain combines TRBV10-1 with TRBJ2-5, with a weak D call TRBD1 (6 bases). CDR1 WNHNN and CDR2 SYGVQD come from the germline V gene (reference sequence). The CDR3 is 14 amino acids. Trimming took 5 bases from V and 3 from J, leaving 13 bases between them. The CDR3 spells CASSTGTNKETQYF. The CDR3, as DNA: TGCGCCAGCAGTACCGGGACAAACAAAGAGACCCAGTACTTC.

V and J are TRBV19 and TRBJ1-2; TRBD1 aligns across 7 bases. With V trimmed by 4 bases and J by 3 bases, 8 bases remained unmatched. The CDR3 spans 15 residues. Germline-derived CDR1 and CDR2 are LNHDA and SQIVND (reference sequence). The CDR3 DNA reads TGTGCCAGTAGTAAGGGACAGCAGGATTACTATGGCTACACCTTC. Amino acid sequence: CASSKGQQDYYGYTF.

The rearrangement joins TRBV28 to TRBJ1-2; possibly TRBD1 for D (5 bases). The CDR3 has 12 amino acids. CDR1 and CDR2 from the germline V gene are MDHEN and SYDVKM. Trimming took off 6 bases at V and 6 bases at J, with 11 bases between the two ends. CDR3 DNA sequence: TGTGCCAGCAGCCTCTGGGGGGATGGCTACACCTTC. Translated, it gives CASSLWGDGYTF.

J is TRBJ2-2 and V is TRBV5-6, with D tentatively TRBD2 (6 bases). Trimming removed 4 bases at V and 1 base at J, with 8 bases between. Germline V gene sequence: CDR1 SGHDT, CDR2 YYEEEE. This CDR3 is 14 amino acids long. The CDR3 bases are TGTGCCAGCAGCGCGGGACGGAACACCGGGGAGCTGTTTTTT. Amino acid sequence: CASSAGRNTGELFF.

This rearrangement joins TRBV4-1 to TRBJ2-1, with 7 bases identical to TRBD2. CDR3 length: 18 amino acids. From germline, CDR1 is MGHRA and CDR2 YSYEKL. J lost 4 bases, V lost 5 bases, and 17 bases had no gene match. CDR3 bases: TGCGCCAGCAGCGCCAGACCGAGAGCGGGGAGCACTTACAATGAGCAGTTCTTC. Encoded protein: CASSARPRAGSTYNEQFF.

V gene TRBV2 combines with J gene TRBJ2-3; 10 bases map to TRBD1. Germline assignment: CDR1 SNHLY and CDR2 FYNNEI. The CDR3 runs to 15 residues. With V trimmed by 3 bases and J by 6 bases, 6 bases remained unmatched. The CDR3 loop reads CASSEFLGQGDTQYF. The CDR3 nucleotides read TGTGCCAGCAGTGAGTTTTTGGGACAGGGGGATACGCAGTATTTT. The variable domain in full, with the rest retrieved from reference TRBV2 and TRBJ2-3, is EPEVTQTPSHQVTQMGQEVILRCVPISNHLYFYWYRQILGQKVEFLVSFYNNEISEKSEIFDDQFSVERPDGSNFTLKIRSTKLEDSAMYFCASSEFLGQGDTQYFGPGTRLTVL.

The V and J genes are TRBV5-4 and TRBJ2-3, with 9 bases identical to TRBD2. V dropped 1 base and J dropped 3; count of bases not matched to a gene: 3. The CDR3 is 15 amino acids. Germline CDR1 is SGHNT and CDR2 is YYREEE (reference sequence). CDR3 sequence reads: CASSLSSGITDTQYF. DNA for the CDR3: TGTGCCAGCAGCTTGTCTAGCGGGATTACAGATACGCAGTATTTT.

This chain uses TRBV2 with TRBJ2-3; D not resolved. The CDR3 covers 13 residues. Germline V gives CDR1 SNHLY, CDR2 FYNNEI. V lost 5 bases and J 5 bases, leaving 11 bases between the germline ends. This CDR3 reads CASSRAPRDTQYF. The CDR3 DNA sequence: TGTGCCAGCAGTAGAGCGCCCCGAGATACGCAGTATTTT. The whole variable domain, filled in from reference TRBV2 and TRBJ2-3, reads EPEVTQTPSHQVTQMGQEVILRCVPISNHLYFYWYRQILGQKVEFLVSFYNNEISEKSEIFDDQFSVERPDGSNFTLKIRSTKLEDSAMYFCASSRAPRDTQYFGPGTRLTVL.